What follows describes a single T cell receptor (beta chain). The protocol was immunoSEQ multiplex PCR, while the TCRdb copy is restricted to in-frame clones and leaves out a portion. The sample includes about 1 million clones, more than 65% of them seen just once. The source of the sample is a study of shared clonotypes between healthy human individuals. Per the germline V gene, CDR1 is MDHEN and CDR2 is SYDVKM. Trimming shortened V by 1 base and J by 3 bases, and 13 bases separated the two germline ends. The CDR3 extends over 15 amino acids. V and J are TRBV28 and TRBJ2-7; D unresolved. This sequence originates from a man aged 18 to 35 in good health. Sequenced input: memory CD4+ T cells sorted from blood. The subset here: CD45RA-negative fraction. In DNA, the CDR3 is TGTGCCAGCAGTTTATTTCAGCGACCGAGCTACGAGCAGTACTTC. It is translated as CASSLFQRPSYEQYF.